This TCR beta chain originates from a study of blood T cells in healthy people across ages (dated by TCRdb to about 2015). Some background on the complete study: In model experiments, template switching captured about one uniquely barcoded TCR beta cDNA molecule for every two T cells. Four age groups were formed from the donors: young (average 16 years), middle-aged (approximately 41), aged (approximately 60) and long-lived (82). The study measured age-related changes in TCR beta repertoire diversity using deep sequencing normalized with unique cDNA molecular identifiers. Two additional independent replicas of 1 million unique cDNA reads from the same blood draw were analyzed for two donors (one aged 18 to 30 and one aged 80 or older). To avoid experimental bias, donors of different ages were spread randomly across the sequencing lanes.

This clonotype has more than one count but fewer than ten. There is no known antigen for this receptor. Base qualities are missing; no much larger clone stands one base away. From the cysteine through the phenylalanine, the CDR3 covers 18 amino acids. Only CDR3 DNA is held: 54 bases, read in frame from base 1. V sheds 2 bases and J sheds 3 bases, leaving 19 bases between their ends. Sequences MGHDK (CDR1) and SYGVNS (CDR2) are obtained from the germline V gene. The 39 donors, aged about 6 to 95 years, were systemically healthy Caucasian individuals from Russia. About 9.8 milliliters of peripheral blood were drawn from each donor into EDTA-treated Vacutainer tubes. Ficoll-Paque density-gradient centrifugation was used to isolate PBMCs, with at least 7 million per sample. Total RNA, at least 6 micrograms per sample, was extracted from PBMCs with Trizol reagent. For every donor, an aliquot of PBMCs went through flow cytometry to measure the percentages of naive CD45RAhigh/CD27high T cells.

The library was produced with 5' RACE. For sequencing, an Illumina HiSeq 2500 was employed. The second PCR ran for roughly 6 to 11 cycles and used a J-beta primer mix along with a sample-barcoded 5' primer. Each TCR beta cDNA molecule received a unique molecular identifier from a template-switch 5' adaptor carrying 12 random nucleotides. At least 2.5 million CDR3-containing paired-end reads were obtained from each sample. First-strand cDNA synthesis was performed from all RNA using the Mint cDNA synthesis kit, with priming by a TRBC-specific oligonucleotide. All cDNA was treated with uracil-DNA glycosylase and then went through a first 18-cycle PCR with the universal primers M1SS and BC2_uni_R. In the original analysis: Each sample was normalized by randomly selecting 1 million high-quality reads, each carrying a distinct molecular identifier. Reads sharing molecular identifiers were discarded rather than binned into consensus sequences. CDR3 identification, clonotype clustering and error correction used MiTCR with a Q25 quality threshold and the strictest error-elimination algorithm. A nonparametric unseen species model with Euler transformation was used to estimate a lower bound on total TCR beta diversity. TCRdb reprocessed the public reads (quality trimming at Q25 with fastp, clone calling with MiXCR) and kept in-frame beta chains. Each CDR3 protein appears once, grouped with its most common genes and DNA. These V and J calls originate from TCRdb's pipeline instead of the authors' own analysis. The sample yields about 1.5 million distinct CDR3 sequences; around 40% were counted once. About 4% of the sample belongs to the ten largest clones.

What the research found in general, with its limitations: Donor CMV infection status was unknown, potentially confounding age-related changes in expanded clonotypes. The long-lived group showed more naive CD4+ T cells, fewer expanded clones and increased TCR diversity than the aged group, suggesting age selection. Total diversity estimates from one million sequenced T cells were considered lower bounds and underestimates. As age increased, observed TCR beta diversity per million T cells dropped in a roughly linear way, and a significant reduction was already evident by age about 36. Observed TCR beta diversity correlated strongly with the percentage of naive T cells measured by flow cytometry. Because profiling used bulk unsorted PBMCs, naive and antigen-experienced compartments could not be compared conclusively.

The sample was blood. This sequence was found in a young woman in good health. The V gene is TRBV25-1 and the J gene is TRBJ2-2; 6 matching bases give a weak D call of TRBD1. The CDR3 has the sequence CASSEMALRTADTGELFF. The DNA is TGTGCCAGCAGTGAAATGGCCCTCAGGACAGCAGACACCGGGGAGCTGTTTTTT.